In this sample, the clone carrying this T cell receptor (beta chain) turned up a few times. Its antigen is unknown. The sample originates from a study of regulatory T cells in long-lasting Graves disease. Study-wide points: TRBV28, TRBJ1-2 and TRBJ2-5 were segments that persistent disease favored. Accuracy might have suffered from few samples.

Time point specified: newly diagnosed GD, antithyroid drugs for less than 3 months. Isolated PBMC RNA provided the starting material for the TCR library. Doctors identified Graves' disease using the American Thyroid Association guidelines. Researchers made TCR beta libraries by using iRepertoire HTBI primers and running Arm-PCR on CDR3 regions. TCRdb re-called the multiplex PCR reads through MiXCR, storing one row per CDR3 protein. In the table there are fewer than 650,000 distinct CDR3 sequences, about 15% of which are singletons. Germline CDR1 GTSNPN, CDR2 SVGIG (reference sequence). This CDR3 has 16 amino acids. Trimming took off 3 bases at V and 0 bases at J, with 15 bases between the two ends. A further study also used this sample, focusing on T cells in Graves' hyperthyroidism and ophthalmopathy.

The receptor was isolated from a man aged 18 to 35 with Graves disease. V and J are TRBV30 and TRBJ1-3; D is possibly TRBD1 (5 bases). The sequencing here drew on peripheral blood mononuclear cells (PBMCs), taken at new diagnosis, from a patient treated with antithyroid drugs. CDR3 DNA: TGTGCCTGGAGCCGGGACGGAACAAACTCTGGAAACACCATATATTTT. Protein product: CAWSRDGTNSGNTIYF.